This T cell receptor (beta chain) came from a study of cytomegalovirus exposure and HLA in healthy donors. Findings of the study overall: The investigators catalogued about 170 TCR beta chains as cytomegalovirus-associated. Per a prior analysis, the majority of TCR beta V segments were productive roughly 87% or roughly 30% of the time. The authors considered a cluster of highly shared sequence variants likely to be a sequencing artifact.

The PCR ran on 60 Vbeta and 13 Jbeta primers. The protocol was immunoSEQ multiplex PCR, while the TCRdb copy is restricted to in-frame clones and leaves out a portion. Among about 120,000 clones listed, just over 75% were seen once. With respect to this clone: Its antigen is as yet unknown.

The V and J ends lost 8 bases and 2 bases respectively, with 33 bases between them. Germline assignment: CDR1 MDHEN and CDR2 SYDVKM. The CDR3 consists of 20 residues. The chain joins TRBV28 to TRBJ1-2; TRBD1 might be the D (5 bases). The TCR was taken from a man between 25 and 39 years old in good health and CMV-seropositive. The sample taken for sequencing was PBMCs. CDR3 nucleotides: TGTGCCAGCCTGTACCAAAGCGGGGGGAGTTCCTTGACCGGGAACTATGGCTACACCTTC. Protein product: CASLYQSGGSSLTGNYGYTF.